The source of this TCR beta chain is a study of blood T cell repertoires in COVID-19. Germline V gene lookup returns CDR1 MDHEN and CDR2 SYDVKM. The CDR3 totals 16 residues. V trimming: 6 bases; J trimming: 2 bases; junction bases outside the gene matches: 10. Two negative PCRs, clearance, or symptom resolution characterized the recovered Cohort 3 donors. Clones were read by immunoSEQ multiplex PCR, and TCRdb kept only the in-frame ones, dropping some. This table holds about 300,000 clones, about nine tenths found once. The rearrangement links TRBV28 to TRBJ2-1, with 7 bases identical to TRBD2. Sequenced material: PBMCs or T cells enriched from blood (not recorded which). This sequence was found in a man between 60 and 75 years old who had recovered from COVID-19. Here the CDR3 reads CASRPTTGLAYNEQFF. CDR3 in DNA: TGTGCCAGCAGGCCTACCACCGGACTAGCCTACAATGAGCAGTTCTTC.